This T cell receptor beta chain was profiled in a study of PD-L1 blockade in urothelial cancer. The time point denotes: peripheral blood 6 weeks after treatment start. Germline lookup yields CDR1 SGHAT and CDR2 FQNNGV. The ends were cut back, 2 bases at V and 2 bases at J, with 18 bases in the middle. This CDR3 spans 17 amino acids. Sequencing was performed with immunoSEQ multiplex PCR; in TCRdb, only in-frame clones are kept and a portion is missing. The data hold some 110,000 clones, with 85% to 95% observed a single time. Sequenced here: PBMCs, sampled around atezolizumab (anti-PD-L1) treatment. This receptor was taken from a man aged 60-69 years with urothelial cancer. The chain employs TRBV11-2 and TRBJ2-5, with a weak D call TRBD1 (5 bases). Here the CDR3 DNA reads TGTGCCAGCAGCTTATTCCCCGAACAGGCTACTCAAGAGACCCAGTACTTC. It yields the protein CASSLFPEQATQETQYF.